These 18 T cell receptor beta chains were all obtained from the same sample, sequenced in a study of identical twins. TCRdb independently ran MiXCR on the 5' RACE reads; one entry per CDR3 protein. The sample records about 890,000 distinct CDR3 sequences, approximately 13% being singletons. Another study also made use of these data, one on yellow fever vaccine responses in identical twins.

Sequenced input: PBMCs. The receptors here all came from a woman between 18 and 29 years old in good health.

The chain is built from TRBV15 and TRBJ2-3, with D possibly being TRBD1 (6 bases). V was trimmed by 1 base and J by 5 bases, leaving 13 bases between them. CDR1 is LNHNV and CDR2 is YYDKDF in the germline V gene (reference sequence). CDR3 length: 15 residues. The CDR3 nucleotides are TGTGCCACCAGCAGAGGGGGGCAGGTTATAGATACGCAGTATTTT. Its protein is CATSRGGQVIDTQYF.

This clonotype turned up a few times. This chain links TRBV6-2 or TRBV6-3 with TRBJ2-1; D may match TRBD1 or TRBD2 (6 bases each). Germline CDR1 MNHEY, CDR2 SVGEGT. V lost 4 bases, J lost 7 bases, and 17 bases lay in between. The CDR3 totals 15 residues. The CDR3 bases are TGTGCCAGCAGTTCTCCCCGGGGGCCAAGGAATGAGCAGTTCTTC. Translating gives CASSSPRGPRNEQFF.

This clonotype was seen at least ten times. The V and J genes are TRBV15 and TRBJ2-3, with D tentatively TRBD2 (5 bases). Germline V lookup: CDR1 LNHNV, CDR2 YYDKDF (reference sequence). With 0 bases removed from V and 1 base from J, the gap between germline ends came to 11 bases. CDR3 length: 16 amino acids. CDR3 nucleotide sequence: TGTGCCACCAGCAGAGATCGGGGTGCCGGCACAGATACGCAGTATTTT. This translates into CATSRDRGAGTDTQYF.

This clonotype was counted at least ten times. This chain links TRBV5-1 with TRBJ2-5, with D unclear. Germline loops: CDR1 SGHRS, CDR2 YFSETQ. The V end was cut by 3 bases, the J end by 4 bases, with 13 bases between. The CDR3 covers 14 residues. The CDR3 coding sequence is TGCGCCAGCAGCTCCCCAACAAGTGGAGAGACCCAGTACTTC. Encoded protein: CASSSPTSGETQYF.

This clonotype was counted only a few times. The CDR3 spells CASSVMDTQYF. The CDR3 DNA is TGTGCCAGCAGCGTTATGGATACGCAGTATTTT. This chain links TRBV7-9 with TRBJ2-3, with D hard to call. The V end was cut by 5 bases, the J end by 6 bases, with 6 bases between. The CDR3 is 11 amino acids. The V gene's germline CDR1 is SEHNR and CDR2 FQNEAQ (reference sequence).

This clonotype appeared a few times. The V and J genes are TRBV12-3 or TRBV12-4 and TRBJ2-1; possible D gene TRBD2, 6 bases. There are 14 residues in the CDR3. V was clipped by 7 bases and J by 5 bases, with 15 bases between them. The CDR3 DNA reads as TGTGCCAGCATCCCCCTTGTAGCGGACAATGAGCAGTTCTTC. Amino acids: CASIPLVADNEQFF.

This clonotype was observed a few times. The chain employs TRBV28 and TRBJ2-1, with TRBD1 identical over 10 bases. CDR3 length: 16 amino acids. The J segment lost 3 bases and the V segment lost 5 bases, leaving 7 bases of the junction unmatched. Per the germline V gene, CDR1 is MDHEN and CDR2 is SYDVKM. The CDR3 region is CASSRWDRGHYNEQFF. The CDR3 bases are TGTGCCAGCAGTCGATGGGACAGGGGCCACTACAATGAGCAGTTCTTC.

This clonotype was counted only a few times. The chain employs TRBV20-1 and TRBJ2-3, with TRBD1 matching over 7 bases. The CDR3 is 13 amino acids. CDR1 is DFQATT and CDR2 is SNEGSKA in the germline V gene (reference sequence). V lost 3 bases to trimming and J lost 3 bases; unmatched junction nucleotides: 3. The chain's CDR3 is CSASKTGTDTQYF. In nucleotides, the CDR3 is TGCAGTGCTAGTAAGACAGGGACAGATACGCAGTATTTT.

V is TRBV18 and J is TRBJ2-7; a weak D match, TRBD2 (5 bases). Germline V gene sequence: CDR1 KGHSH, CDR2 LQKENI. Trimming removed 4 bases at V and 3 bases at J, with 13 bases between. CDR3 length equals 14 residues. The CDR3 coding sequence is TGTGCCAGCTCACTAGAGGGATCTGGCTACGAGCAGTACGTC. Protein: CASSLEGSGYEQYV.

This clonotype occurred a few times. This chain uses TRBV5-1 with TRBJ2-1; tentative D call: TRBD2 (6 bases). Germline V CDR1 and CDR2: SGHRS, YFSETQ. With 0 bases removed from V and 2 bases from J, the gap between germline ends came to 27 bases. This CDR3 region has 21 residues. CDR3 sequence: CASSLVVPDYVGGATYNEQFF. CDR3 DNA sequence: TGCGCCAGCAGCTTGGTGGTCCCGGACTATGTTGGGGGAGCGACCTACAATGAGCAGTTCTTC.

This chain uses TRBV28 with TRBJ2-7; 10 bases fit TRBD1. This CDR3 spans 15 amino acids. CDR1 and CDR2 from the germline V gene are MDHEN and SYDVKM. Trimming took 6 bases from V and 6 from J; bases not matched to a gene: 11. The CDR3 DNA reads TGTGCCAGCAGCTCGTCGCCGACAGGGGGCGGCGAGCAGTACTTC. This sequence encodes CASSSSPTGGGEQYF.

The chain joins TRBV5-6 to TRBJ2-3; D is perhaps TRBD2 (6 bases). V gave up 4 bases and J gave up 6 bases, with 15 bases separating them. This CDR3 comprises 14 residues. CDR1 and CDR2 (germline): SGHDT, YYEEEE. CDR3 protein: CASSPAGAGDTQYF. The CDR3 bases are TGTGCCAGCAGCCCGGCCGGGGCGGGGGATACGCAGTATTTT. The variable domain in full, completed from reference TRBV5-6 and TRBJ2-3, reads DAGVTQSPTHLIKTRGQQVTLRCSPKSGHDTVSWYQQALGQGPQFIFQYYEEEERQRGNFPDRFSGHQFPNYSSELNVNALLLGDSALYLCASSPAGAGDTQYFGPGTRLTVL.

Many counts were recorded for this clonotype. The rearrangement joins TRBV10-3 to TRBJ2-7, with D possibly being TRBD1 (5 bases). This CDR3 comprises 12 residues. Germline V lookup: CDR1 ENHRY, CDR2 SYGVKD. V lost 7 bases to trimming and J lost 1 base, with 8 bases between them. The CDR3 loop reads CAIKTESYEQYF. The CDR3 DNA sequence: TGTGCCATCAAGACAGAATCCTACGAGCAGTACTTC.

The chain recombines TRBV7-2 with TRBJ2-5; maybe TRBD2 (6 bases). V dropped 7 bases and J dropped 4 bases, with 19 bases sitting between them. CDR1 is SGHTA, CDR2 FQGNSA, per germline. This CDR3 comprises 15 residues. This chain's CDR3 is CASNRMGLLRETQYF. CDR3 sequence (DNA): TGTGCCAGCAACAGAATGGGACTGCTACGAGAGACCCAGTACTTC.

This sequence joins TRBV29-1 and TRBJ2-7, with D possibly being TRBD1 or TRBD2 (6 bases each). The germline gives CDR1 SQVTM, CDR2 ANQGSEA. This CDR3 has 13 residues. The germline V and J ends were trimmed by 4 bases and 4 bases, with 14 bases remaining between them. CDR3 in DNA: TGCAGCGTTGGAGGGGGAGGTTATTACGAGCAGTACTTC. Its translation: CSVGGGGYYEQYF.

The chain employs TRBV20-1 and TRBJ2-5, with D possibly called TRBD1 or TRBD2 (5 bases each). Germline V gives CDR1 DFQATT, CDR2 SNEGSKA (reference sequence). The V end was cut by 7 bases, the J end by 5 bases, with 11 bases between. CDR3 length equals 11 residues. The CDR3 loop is CSGVWGETQYF. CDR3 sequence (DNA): TGCAGTGGCGTTTGGGGGGAGACCCAGTACTTC.

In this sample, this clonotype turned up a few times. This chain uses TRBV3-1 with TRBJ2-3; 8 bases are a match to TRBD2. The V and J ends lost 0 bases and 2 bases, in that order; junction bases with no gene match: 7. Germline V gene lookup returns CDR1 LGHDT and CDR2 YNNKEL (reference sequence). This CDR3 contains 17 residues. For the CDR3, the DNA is TGTGCCAGCAGCCAAGAATTCACTAGCGGAGCCACAGATACGCAGTATTTT. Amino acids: CASSQEFTSGATDTQYF.

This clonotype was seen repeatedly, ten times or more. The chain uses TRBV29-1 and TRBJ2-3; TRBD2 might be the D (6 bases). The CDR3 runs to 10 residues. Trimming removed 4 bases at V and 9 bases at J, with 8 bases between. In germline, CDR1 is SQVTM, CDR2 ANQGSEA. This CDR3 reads CSVAGDTQYF. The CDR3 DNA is TGCAGCGTTGCGGGGGACACGCAGTATTTT.